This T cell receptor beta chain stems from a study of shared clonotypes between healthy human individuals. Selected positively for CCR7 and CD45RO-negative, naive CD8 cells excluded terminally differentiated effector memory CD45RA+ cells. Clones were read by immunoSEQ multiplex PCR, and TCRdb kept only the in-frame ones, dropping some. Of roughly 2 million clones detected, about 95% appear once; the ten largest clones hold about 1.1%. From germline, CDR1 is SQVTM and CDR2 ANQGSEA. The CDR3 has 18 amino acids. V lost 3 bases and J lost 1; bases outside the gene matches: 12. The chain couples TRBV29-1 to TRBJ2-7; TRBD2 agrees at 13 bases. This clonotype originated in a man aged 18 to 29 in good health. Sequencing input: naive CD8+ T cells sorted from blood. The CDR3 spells CSVDGVRTSGRTSYEQYF. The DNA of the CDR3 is TGCAGCGTTGATGGGGTTAGGACTAGCGGGAGAACGTCCTACGAGCAGTACTTC.